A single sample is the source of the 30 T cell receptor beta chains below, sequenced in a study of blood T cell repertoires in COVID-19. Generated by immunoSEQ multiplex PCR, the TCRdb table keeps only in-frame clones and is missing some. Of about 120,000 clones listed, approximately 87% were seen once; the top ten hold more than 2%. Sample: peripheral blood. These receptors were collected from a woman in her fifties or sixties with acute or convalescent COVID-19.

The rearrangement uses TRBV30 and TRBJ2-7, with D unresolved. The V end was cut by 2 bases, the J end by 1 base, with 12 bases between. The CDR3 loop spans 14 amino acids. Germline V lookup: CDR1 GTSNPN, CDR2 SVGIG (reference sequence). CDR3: CAWSPLTLSYEQYF. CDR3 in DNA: TGTGCCTGGAGTCCCCTGACATTATCCTACGAGCAGTACTTC.

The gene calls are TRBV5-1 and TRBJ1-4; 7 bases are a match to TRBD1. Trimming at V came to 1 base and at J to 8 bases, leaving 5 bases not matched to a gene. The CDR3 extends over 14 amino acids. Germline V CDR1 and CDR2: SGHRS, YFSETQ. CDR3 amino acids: CASSLTQGDEKLFF. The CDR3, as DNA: TGCGCCAGCAGCTTGACCCAGGGGGACGAAAAACTGTTTTTT.

CDR3 in amino acids: CASSLGATDTQYF. The CDR3 coding sequence is TGTGCCAGCAGCTTGGGAGCCACAGATACGCAGTATTTT. The J gene is TRBJ2-3, the V gene TRBV5-6; D ambiguous. V was cut by 0 bases and J by 2 bases, with 4 bases left in between. The CDR3 is 13 amino acids. In germline, CDR1 is SGHDT, CDR2 YYEEEE.

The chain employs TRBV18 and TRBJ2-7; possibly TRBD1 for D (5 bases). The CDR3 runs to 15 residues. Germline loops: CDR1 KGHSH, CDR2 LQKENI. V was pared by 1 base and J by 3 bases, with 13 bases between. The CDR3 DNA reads TGTGCCAGCTCACCACTATCCTCGACAGTCTACGAGCAGTACTTC. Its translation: CASSPLSSTVYEQYF.

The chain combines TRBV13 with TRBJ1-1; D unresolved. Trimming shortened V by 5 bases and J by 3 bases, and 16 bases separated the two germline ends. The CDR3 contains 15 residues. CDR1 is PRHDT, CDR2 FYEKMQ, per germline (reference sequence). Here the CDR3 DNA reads TGTGCCAGCAGCACTTACCACGACGGGTACACTGAAGCTTTCTTT. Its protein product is CASSTYHDGYTEAFF.

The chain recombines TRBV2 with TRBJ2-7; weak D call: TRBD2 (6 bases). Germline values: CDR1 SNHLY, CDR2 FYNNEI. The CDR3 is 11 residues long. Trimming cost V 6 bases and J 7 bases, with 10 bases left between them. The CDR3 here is CASRGGWEQYF. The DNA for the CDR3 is TGTGCCAGCAGGGGGGGTTGGGAGCAGTACTTC.

This CDR3 is CASSIESYGYTF. CDR3 nucleotides: TGTGCCAGTAGTATAGAGAGCTATGGCTACACCTTC. The chain links TRBV19 to TRBJ1-2, with D unresolved. V was shortened by 0 bases and J by 4 bases, with 3 bases between the two germline ends. Germline CDR1 and CDR2: LNHDA and SQIVND (reference sequence). The CDR3 is 12 amino acids.

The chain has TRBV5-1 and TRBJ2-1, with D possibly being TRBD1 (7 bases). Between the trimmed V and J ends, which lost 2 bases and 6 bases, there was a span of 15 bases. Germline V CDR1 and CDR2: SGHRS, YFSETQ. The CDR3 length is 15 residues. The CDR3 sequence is CASSFMQGGANEQFF. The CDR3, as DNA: TGCGCCAGCAGCTTTATGCAGGGGGGTGCCAATGAGCAGTTCTTC.

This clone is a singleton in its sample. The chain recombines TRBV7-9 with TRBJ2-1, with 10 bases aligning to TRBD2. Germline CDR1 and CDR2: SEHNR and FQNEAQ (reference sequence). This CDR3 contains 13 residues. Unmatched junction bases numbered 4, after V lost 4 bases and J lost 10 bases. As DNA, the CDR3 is TGTGCCAGCAGCTGGGGACTAGCGAGAGAGCAGTTCTTC. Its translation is CASSWGLAREQFF.

The CDR3 spells CATSGTSGGYTQYF. CDR3 DNA sequence: TGTGCCACGTCCGGGACTAGCGGGGGATATACGCAGTATTTT. The chain has TRBV19 and TRBJ2-3; 14 positions agree with TRBD2. This CDR3 contains 14 residues. Losses at the gene ends were 10 bases for V and 7 bases for J; bases not matched to a gene: 7. Germline V CDR1 and CDR2: LNHDA, SQIVND (reference sequence).

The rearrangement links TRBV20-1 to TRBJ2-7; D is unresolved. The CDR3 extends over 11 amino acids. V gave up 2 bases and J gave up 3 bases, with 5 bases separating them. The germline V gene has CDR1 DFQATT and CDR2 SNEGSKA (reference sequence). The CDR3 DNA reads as TGCAGTGCTAGACTTCGCTACGAGCAGTACTTC. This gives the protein CSARLRYEQYF.

The CDR3 nucleotides read TGTGCCCTCAAGAGGGACTTAGGCACTGAAGCTTTCTTT. Translated: CALKRDLGTEAFF. This rearrangement joins TRBV10-3 to TRBJ1-1; a possible D gene is TRBD1 (5 bases). Per germline, CDR1 ENHRY and CDR2 SYGVKD. This CDR3 contains 13 residues. Trimming cost V 11 bases and J 4 bases, with 17 bases left between them.

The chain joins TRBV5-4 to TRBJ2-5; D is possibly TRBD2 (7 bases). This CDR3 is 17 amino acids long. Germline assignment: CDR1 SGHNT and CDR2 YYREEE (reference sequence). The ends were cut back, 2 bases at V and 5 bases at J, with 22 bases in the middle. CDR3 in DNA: TGTGCCAGCAGCTTAGGCCGGGGGGCCCAGGGGAGGGAGACCCAGTACTTC. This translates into CASSLGRGAQGRETQYF.

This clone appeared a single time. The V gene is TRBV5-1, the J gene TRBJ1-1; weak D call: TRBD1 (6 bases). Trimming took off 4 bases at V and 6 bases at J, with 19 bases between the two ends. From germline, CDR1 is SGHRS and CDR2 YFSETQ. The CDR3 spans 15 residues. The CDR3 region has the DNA TGCGCCAGCAGCCCCGGTCACAGGGCAAGCTCTGAAGCTTTCTTT. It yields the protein CASSPGHRASSEAFF.

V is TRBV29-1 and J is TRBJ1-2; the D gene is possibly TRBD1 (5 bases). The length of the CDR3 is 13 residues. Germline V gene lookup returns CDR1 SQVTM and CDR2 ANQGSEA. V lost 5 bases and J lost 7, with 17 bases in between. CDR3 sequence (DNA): TGCAGCGTTTCTGTGGTAACCGGGGGTGGCTACACCTTC. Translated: CSVSVVTGGGYTF.

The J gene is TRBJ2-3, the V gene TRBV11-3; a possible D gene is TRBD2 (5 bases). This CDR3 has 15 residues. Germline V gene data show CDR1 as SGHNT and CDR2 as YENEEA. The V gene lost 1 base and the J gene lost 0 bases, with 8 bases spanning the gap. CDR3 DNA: TGTGCCAGCAGCTTAGGTCGCGGGAGCACAGATACGCAGTATTTT. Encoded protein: CASSLGRGSTDTQYF.

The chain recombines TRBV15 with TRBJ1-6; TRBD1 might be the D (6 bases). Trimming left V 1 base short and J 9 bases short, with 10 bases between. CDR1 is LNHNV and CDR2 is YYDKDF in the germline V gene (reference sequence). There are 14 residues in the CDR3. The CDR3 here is CATSRAGQFSPLHF. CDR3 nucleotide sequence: TGTGCCACCAGCAGAGCAGGACAGTTTTCACCCCTCCACTTT.

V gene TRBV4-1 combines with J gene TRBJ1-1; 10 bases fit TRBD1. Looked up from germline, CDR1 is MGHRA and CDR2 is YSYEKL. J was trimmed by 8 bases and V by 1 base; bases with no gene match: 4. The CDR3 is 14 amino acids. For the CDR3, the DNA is TGCGCCAGCAGCCAAGGACAGGGGGCGAGCGAAGCTTTCTTT. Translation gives CASSQGQGASEAFF.

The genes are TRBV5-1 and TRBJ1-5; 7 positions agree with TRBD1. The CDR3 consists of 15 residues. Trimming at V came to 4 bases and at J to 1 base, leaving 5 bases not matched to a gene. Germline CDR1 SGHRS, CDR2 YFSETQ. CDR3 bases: TGCGCCAGCAGCGAGGGGGCGCAGAGCAATCAGCCCCAGCATTTT. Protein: CASSEGAQSNQPQHF.

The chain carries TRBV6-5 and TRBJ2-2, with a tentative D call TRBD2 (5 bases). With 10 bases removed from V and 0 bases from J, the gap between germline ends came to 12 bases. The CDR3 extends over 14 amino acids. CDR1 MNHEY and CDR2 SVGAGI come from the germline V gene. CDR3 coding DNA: TGTGCCACCAGAAAGGAGGCGAACACCGGGGAGCTGTTTTTT. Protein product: CATRKEANTGELFF.

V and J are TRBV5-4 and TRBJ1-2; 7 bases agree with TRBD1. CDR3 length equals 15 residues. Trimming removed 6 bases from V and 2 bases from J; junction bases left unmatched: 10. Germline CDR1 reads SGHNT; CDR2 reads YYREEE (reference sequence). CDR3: CASTDPKDRNYGYTF. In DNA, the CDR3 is TGTGCCAGCACCGACCCCAAGGACAGGAACTATGGCTACACCTTC.

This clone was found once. CDR3 protein: CAWQLNTEAFF. The CDR3 nucleotides are TGTGCCTGGCAATTGAACACTGAAGCTTTCTTT. The V gene is TRBV30, the J gene TRBJ1-1; no clear D gene. CDR3 size: 11 residues. The germline V gene has CDR1 GTSNPN and CDR2 SVGIG (reference sequence). V lost 5 bases to trimming and J lost 0 bases, with 4 bases between them.

In DNA form, the CDR3 reads TGTGCCAGCAGCGAGAGGTTAGGACAGAGTTACTCTGGAAACACCATATATTTT. Its protein is CASSERLGQSYSGNTIYF. V gene TRBV9 combines with J gene TRBJ1-3, with a weak D call TRBD1 (6 bases). V lost 3 bases and J lost 0, with 19 bases in between. The CDR3 totals 18 residues. Germline CDR1 reads SGDLS; CDR2 reads YYNGEE.

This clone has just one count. CDR3: CARLRGQVNRVYEQYF. The CDR3 DNA follows: TGTGCCAGGTTACGGGGACAGGTAAATAGGGTCTACGAGCAGTACTTC. The chain uses TRBV7-9 and TRBJ2-7; TRBD1 matches 8 bases. The CDR3 sequence is 16 residues long. V was clipped by 9 bases and J by 3 bases; unmatched bases: 16. CDR1 and CDR2 (germline): SEHNR, FQNEAQ (reference sequence).

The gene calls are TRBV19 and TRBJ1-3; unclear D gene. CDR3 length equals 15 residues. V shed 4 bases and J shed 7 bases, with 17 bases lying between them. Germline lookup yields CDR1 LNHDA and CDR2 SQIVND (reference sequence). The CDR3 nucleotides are TGTGCCAGTAGTAAGGACGGGATTCTGGATAACACCATATATTTT. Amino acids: CASSKDGILDNTIYF.

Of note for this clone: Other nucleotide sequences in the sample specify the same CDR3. The DNA of the CDR3 is TGTGCCAGCAGTTATGCCGGGACAGTGAACACTGAAGCTTTCTTT. This gives the protein CASSYAGTVNTEAFF. The chain has TRBV6-5 and TRBJ1-1; 7 positions agree with TRBD1. Germline V gene lookup returns CDR1 MNHEY and CDR2 SVGAGI. With V trimmed by 3 bases and J by 0 bases, 4 bases remained unmatched. The CDR3 loop spans 15 amino acids.

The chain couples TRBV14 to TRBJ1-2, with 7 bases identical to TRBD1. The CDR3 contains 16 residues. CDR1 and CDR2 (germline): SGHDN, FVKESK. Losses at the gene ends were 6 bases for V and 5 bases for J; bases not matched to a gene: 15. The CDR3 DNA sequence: TGTGCCAGCAGTCGAACCTACAGGGGATCGTGGTATGGCTACACCTTC. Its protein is CASSRTYRGSWYGYTF.

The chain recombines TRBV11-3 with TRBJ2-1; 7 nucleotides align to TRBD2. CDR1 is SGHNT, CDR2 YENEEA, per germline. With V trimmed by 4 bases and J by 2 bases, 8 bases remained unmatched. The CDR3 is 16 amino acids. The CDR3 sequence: CASSSQAAGPYNEQFF. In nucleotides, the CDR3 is TGTGCCAGCAGCTCCCAGGCAGCGGGGCCCTACAATGAGCAGTTCTTC.

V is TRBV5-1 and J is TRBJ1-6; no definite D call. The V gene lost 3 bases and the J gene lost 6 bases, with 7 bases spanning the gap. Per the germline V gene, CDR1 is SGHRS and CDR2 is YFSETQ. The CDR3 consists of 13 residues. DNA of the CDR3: TGCGCCAGCAGCTCACAGACTAATTCACCCCTCCACTTT. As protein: CASSSQTNSPLHF.

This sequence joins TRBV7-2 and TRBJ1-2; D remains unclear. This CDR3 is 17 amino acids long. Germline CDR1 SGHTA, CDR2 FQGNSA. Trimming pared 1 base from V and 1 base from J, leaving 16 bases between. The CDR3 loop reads CASSLVGGLGSNYGYTF. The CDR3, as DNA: TGTGCCAGCAGCTTAGTGGGAGGGTTGGGGAGTAACTATGGCTACACCTTC.